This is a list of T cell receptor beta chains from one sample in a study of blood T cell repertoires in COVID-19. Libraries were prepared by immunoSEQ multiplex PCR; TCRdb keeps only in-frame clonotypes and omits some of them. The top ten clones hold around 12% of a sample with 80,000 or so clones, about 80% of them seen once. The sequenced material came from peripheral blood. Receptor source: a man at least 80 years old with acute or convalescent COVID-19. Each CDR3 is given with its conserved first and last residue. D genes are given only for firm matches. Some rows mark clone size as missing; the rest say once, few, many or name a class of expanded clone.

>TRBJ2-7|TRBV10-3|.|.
TGTGCCATCAGTGAACAGGGAACCTACGAGCAGTACTTC
CAISEQGTYEQYF
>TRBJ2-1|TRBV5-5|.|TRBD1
TGTGCCAGCAGTTCCGGGACAGGGGCGGCGAATGAGCAGTTCTTC
CASSSGTGAANEQFF
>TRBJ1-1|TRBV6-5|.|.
TGTGCCAACAGCGCCCTTTTTGGACGAGGGGGAGCTTTCTTT
CANSALFGRGGAFF
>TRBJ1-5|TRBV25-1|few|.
TGTGCCAGCAGTGAAACCCCCGGGCAGCCCCAGCATTTT
CASSETPGQPQHF
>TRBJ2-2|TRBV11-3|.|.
TGTGCCAGCAGCTTCCAGGGAGGCCTAGCCGGGGAGCTGTTTTTT
CASSFQGGLAGELFF
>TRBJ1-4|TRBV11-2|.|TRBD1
TGTGCCAGCAGCCAACAGGGGTCTAATGAAAAACTGTTTTTT
CASSQQGSNEKLFF
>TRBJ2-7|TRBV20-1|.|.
TGCAGTGCTCCCTTCTCCTACGAGCAGTACTTC
CSAPFSYEQYF
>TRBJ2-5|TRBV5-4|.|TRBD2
TGTGCCAGCAGCTTTGGGACTAGCGGGAGGATGTCACGGGAGACCCAGTACTTC
CASSFGTSGRMSRETQYF
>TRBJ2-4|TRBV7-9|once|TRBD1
TGTGCCAGCAGCTCCATGAACAGGGGGCAGGCCAAAAACATTCAGTACTTC
CASSSMNRGQAKNIQYF
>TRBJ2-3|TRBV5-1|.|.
TGCGCCAGCAGCTTGGTGGGAGAGCCGGAAGATACGCAGTATTTT
CASSLVGEPEDTQYF
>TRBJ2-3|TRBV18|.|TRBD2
TGTGCCAGCTCACCACCGGGACTAGCGGGGGGAGATACGCAGTATTTT
CASSPPGLAGGDTQYF
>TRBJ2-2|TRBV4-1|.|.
TGCGCCAGCAGCCAAACAATTTACAGCACCGGGGAGCTGTTTTTT
CASSQTIYSTGELFF
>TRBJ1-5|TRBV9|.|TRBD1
TGTGCCAGCAGCGAGGGACAGGTCTCTGGGCCCCAGCATTTT
CASSEGQVSGPQHF
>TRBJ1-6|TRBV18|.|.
TGTGCCAGCTCACCTCCCGGGGGGAATTCACCCCTCCACTTT
CASSPPGGNSPLHF
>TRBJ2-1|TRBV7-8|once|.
TGTGCCAGCAGCTTAGTAGGGGTCCCCTACAATGAGCAGTTCTTC
CASSLVGVPYNEQFF
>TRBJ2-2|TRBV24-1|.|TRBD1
TGTGCCACCAGTGATCCGGGACAGGGGATACCCGGGGAGCTGTTTTTT
CATSDPGQGIPGELFF
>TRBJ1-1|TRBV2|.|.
TGTGCCACCCAGGGGTTCTCTGAAGCTTTCTTT
CATQGFSEAFF
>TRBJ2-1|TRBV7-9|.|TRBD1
TGTGCCAGCAGTTCCACCACGGGACAGGACAATGAGCAGTTCTTC
CASSSTTGQDNEQFF
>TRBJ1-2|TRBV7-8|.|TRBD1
TGTGCCAGCAGCTACGGACAGGGGTTTCGTGGCTACACCTTC
CASSYGQGFRGYTF
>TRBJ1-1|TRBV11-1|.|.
TGTGCCAGCAGCTTAGCTTATTACACTGAAGCTTTCTTT
CASSLAYYTEAFF
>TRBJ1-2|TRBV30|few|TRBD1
TGTGCCTGGGCCAAGGGGGCCTATGGCTACACCTTC
CAWAKGAYGYTF
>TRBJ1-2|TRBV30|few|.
TGTGCCATACTCCTAGGAAGCTATGGCTACACCTTC
CAILLGSYGYTF
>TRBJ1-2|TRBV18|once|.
TGTGCCAGCTCACCACCGAGAGAGTCTAACTATGGCTACACCTTC
CASSPPRESNYGYTF
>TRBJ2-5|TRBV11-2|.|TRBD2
TGTGCCAGCGCGGGGGGTATTGGTGAGACCCAGTACTTC
CASAGGIGETQYF
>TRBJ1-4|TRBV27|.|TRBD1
TGTGCCAGCAGTCTCAGGACAGGGGGATATGAAAAACTGTTTTTT
CASSLRTGGYEKLFF
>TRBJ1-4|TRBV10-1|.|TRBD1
TGCGCCAGCAGAGACAGGGGATTGGGGGAAAAACTGTTTTTT
CASRDRGLGEKLFF
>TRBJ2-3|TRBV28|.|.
TGTGCCAGCAGTACAACAGGCCTTAGCACAGATACGCAGTATTTT
CASSTTGLSTDTQYF
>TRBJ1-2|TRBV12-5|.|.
TGTGCTAGTGGTTTGGCAGACAAGGGCTACACCTTC
CASGLADKGYTF
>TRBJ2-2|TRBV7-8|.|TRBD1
TGTGCCAGCAGTCCCGTTACAGGGGACGGGGAGCTGTTTTTT
CASSPVTGDGELFF
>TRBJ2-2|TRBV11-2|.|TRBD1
TGTGCCAGCAGCATAAGACAGGGGGCGAACACCGGGGAGCTGTTTTTT
CASSIRQGANTGELFF
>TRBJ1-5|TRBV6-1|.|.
TGTGCCAGCAGTGAAAGGGTCCGGGGTCAGCCCCAGCATTTT
CASSERVRGQPQHF
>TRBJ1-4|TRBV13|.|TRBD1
TGTGCCAGCAGCTCACAGGGGGTAGAAAAACTGTTTTTT
CASSSQGVEKLFF
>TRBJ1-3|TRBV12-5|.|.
TGTGCTAGTGGTTTGGTAGGGGGGGCTGGAAACACCATATATTTT
CASGLVGGAGNTIYF
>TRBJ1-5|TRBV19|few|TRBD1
TGTGCCAGTAGTCCCCTCGTGACAGGGAATCGTAATCAGCCCCAGCATTTT
CASSPLVTGNRNQPQHF
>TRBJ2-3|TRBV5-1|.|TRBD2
TGCGCCAGCAGCTTGGCCTCGGGGAGGGCAGATACGCAGTATTTT
CASSLASGRADTQYF